The 30 T cell receptor beta chains reported below all come from one sample, sequenced in a study of blood T cells in healthy people across ages. A sample-barcoded 5' primer and a J-beta primer mix were used in a second PCR of roughly 7 to 11 cycles. Each CDR3 protein is one row after TCRdb ran MiXCR on the 5' RACE reads. The repertoire holds hundreds of thousands of distinct CDR3 sequences, with about 56% as singletons. The sample consisted of blood. The receptors were sampled from a man aged 40-49 years in good health.

This rearrangement joins TRBV7-9 to TRBJ2-7; TRBD1 agrees at 7 bases. This CDR3 is built from 15 residues. Trimming took 4 bases from V and 2 from J; bases not matched to a gene: 8. The germline CDR1 and CDR2 sequences are SEHNR and FQNEAQ (reference sequence). CDR3 amino acids: CASSSTTGTAYEQYF. Written as DNA, the CDR3 is TGTGCCAGCAGCTCGACAACCGGGACAGCCTACGAGCAGTACTTC. The full variable domain, its missing parts supplied by reference TRBV7-9 and TRBJ2-7, is DTGVSQNPRHKITKRGQNVTFRCDPISEHNRLYWYRQTLGQGPEFLTYFQNEAQLEKSRLLSDRFSAERPKGSFSTLEIQRTEQGDSAMYLCASSSTTGTAYEQYFGPGTRLTVT.

The chain is built from TRBV27 and TRBJ1-5, with TRBD1 identical over 10 bases. Germline V gives CDR1 MNHEY, CDR2 SMNVEV (reference sequence). CDR3 length equals 16 residues. Trimming at V came to 4 bases and at J to 6 bases, leaving 9 bases not matched to a gene. The CDR3 coding sequence is TGTGCCAGCAGTTGGACAGGGGGGGGGAAGGGTCAGCCCCAGCATTTT. The encoded protein is CASSWTGGGKGQPQHF.

Only a few counts were recorded for this clonotype. The genes are TRBV28 and TRBJ2-5; D is unresolved. V lost 6 bases, J lost 2 bases, and 13 bases lay in between. This CDR3 spans 14 amino acids. In germline, CDR1 is MDHEN, CDR2 SYDVKM. CDR3 coding DNA: TGTGCCAGCAGGACCCCCCCGCGTCAAGAGACCCAGTACTTC. Translating gives CASRTPPRQETQYF.

The rearrangement links TRBV21-1 to TRBJ2-3; TRBD1 was called by the table and not checked on the DNA. TRBV21-1 is a documented pseudogene. The CDR3 sequence is 21 residues long. The CDR3 DNA reads TGTGCCAGCAGCAAAGTATTGGGGGGCTATAGGACGACTACGTGCACAGATACGCAGTATTTT. Its translation: CASSKVLGGYRTTTCTDTQYF.

V gene TRBV6-2 or TRBV6-3 combines with J gene TRBJ2-4, with D possibly being TRBD1 or TRBD2 (5 bases each). This CDR3 comprises 20 residues. The germline V gene has CDR1 MNHEY and CDR2 SVGEGT. The V and J ends lost 0 bases and 0 bases respectively, with 21 bases between them. CDR3: CASSYSIFETGTLAKNIQYF. CDR3 nucleotide sequence: TGTGCCAGCAGTTACTCGATTTTTGAAACTGGGACGCTAGCCAAAAACATTCAGTACTTC.

The V gene is TRBV6-5, the J gene TRBJ2-3; the D is unclear. Germline V gene lookup returns CDR1 MNHEY and CDR2 SVGAGI. The CDR3 extends over 14 amino acids. Deletions cut 9 bases from V and 5 bases from J, with 18 bases between. This CDR3 is CASRRAASRDTQYF. CDR3 bases: TGTGCCAGTCGCCGGGCGGCTTCCAGAGATACGCAGTATTTT.

In the case of this clonotype: One end of the junction is discordant with germline, which a read error may explain. The V call is TRBV15, the J call TRBJ2-4; D uncertain. CDR1 and CDR2 from the germline V gene are LNHNV and YYDKDF (reference sequence). This CDR3 has 12 residues. The CDR3 bases are TGTGCCGCCAGCAGAGATCAAACAGAAGAGTACTTC. It specifies CAASRDQTEEYF.

The chain employs TRBV7-2 and TRBJ2-1; tentative D call: TRBD2 (5 bases). V was clipped by 1 base and J by 6 bases, with 13 bases between them. Germline assignment: CDR1 SGHTA and CDR2 FQGNSA. The CDR3 covers 15 residues. The CDR3 bases are TGTGCCAGCAGCTTAGGGCCGGGATACTTCAATGAGCAGTTCTTC. Amino acid sequence: CASSLGPGYFNEQFF.

The sample holds a few counts of this clonotype. The genes are TRBV6-2 or TRBV6-3 and TRBJ2-1; 13 bases agree with TRBD2. This CDR3 is built from 18 residues. The V gene end was trimmed by 2 bases and the J gene end by 6 bases; junction bases not matched to a gene: 10. CDR1 and CDR2 (germline): MNHEY, SVGEGT. CDR3 residues: CASSYIPGLAGAVNEQFF. CDR3 coding DNA: TGTGCCAGCAGTTACATTCCCGGACTAGCGGGAGCGGTCAATGAGCAGTTCTTC.

This chain joins TRBV4-1 and TRBJ2-5, with unresolved D. The V end was cut by 1 base, the J end by 11 bases, with 14 bases between. From germline, CDR1 is MGHRA and CDR2 YSYEKL. The CDR3 sequence is 13 residues long. Here the CDR3 reads CASSQVLGDEQYF. The DNA for the CDR3 is TGCGCCAGCAGCCAAGTCTTAGGCGATGAGCAGTACTTC.

The CDR3 reads CASSPGAGANTGELFF. Written as DNA, the CDR3 is TGTGCCAGCAGCCCAGGAGCAGGTGCGAACACCGGGGAGCTGTTTTTT. This rearrangement joins TRBV7-8 to TRBJ2-2; D is uncertain. The length of the CDR3 is 16 residues. CDR1 SGHVS and CDR2 FQNEAQ come from the germline V gene. Deletions cut 5 bases from V and 0 bases from J, with 13 bases between.

This clonotype was seen once. J is TRBJ2-2 and V is TRBV14; a weak D match, TRBD1 (6 bases). V lost 10 bases, J lost 0 bases, and 12 bases lay in between. Germline V CDR1 and CDR2: SGHDN, FVKESK. The CDR3 has 14 residues. Here the CDR3 reads CATSTGSNTGELFF. CDR3 nucleotide sequence: TGTGCCACCTCGACAGGTTCGAACACCGGGGAGCTGTTTTTT.

V usage is TRBV6-6 and J usage is TRBJ2-5, with 14 bases aligning to TRBD2. The end of the DNA fits TRBJ2-7 better, so the J call may be wrong. CDR3 length: 14 residues. Germline V CDR1 and CDR2: MNHNY, SVGAGI (reference sequence). In DNA form, the CDR3 reads TGTGCCAGCAGCGGGACTAGCGGGGGCCACGAGCAGTACTTC. This sequence encodes CASSGTSGGHEQYF.

This clonotype was found a few times. The V gene is TRBV12-3 or TRBV12-4, the J gene TRBJ2-5; possible D gene TRBD1, 6 bases. V shed 5 bases and J shed 4 bases, with 11 bases lying between them. This CDR3 has 13 amino acids. The CDR3 loop reads CASSMGTLETQYF. CDR3 in DNA: TGTGCCAGCAGTATGGGGACATTAGAGACCCAGTACTTC.

The CDR3 bases are TGTGCCACCACCCCGTCAGAAGGGAAGGAGGACAATGAGCAGTTCTTC. It specifies CATTPSEGKEDNEQFF. The rearrangement links TRBV24-1 to TRBJ2-1; D is perhaps TRBD2 (5 bases). V lost 8 bases and J 5 bases, leaving 21 bases between the germline ends. The CDR3 has 16 residues. Per the germline V gene, CDR1 is KGHDR and CDR2 is SFDVKD.

The chain couples TRBV6-2 or TRBV6-3 to TRBJ2-3, with 9 bases matching TRBD2. The CDR3 runs 17 residues. V lost 2 bases to trimming and J lost 0 bases; unmatched junction nucleotides: 6. From germline, CDR1 is MNHEY and CDR2 SVGEGT. DNA of the CDR3: TGTGCCAGCAGTTACGAGGCTAGCGGGATAAGCACAGATACGCAGTATTTT. Amino acids: CASSYEASGISTDTQYF.

This clonotype appeared a few times. The V and J genes are TRBV20-1 and TRBJ2-6; D remains unclear. Germline V gene lookup returns CDR1 DFQATT and CDR2 SNEGSKA (reference sequence). V gave up 6 bases and J gave up 1 base, with 10 bases separating them. The CDR3 runs 14 residues. As DNA, the CDR3 is TGCAGTGCCAGTGACTGGTCTGGGGCCAACGTCCTGACTTTC. The encoded protein is CSASDWSGANVLTF.

The DNA for the CDR3 is TGTGCCAGCAGCTTGGATTTGAAGACCCAGTACTTC. Translating gives CASSLDLKTQYF. The chain is built from TRBV7-9 and TRBJ2-7; D gene unclear. The J call may be in error: the DNA end matches TRBJ2-5 better. This CDR3 has 12 residues. Looked up from germline, CDR1 is SEHNR and CDR2 is FQNEAQ (reference sequence).

This clonotype was detected only a few times. V and J are TRBV5-1 and TRBJ2-7; D gene uncertain. The length of the CDR3 is 13 residues. Deletions cut 2 bases from V and 4 bases from J, with 10 bases between. Germline values: CDR1 SGHRS, CDR2 YFSETQ. CDR3 amino acids: CASSFTVRYEQYF. The CDR3 DNA reads TGCGCCAGCAGCTTTACTGTCCGGTACGAGCAGTACTTC.

As DNA, the CDR3 is TGTGCCAGCAGCTATGGGGGGGGGGCAGGTGATACGCAGTATTTT. Its translation is CASSYGGGAGDTQYF. The chain employs TRBV5-6 and TRBJ2-3, with D possibly being TRBD2 (7 bases). The CDR3 spans 15 residues. V lost 3 bases and J 6 bases, leaving 17 bases between the germline ends. The germline CDR1 and CDR2 sequences are SGHDT and YYEEEE.

This clonotype was observed at least ten times. The chain couples TRBV4-1 to TRBJ2-3, with D perhaps given as TRBD1 or TRBD2 (5 bases each). V was shortened by 1 base and J by 0 bases, with 8 bases between the two germline ends. CDR3 length: 15 amino acids. The germline CDR1 and CDR2 sequences are MGHRA and YSYEKL. DNA of the CDR3: TGCGCCAGCAGCCAAGCGGGACCTAGCACAGATACGCAGTATTTT. Translating gives CASSQAGPSTDTQYF.

The gene calls are TRBV29-1 and TRBJ1-1; tentatively, D is TRBD1 (5 bases). Germline-derived CDR1 and CDR2 are SQVTM and ANQGSEA. Trimming removed 6 bases at V and 1 base at J, with 12 bases between. This CDR3 has 13 residues. Here the CDR3 reads CSVMGGGNTEAFF. CDR3 in DNA: TGCAGCGTAATGGGGGGGGGGAACACTGAAGCTTTCTTT.

This rearrangement joins TRBV20-1 to TRBJ2-5; tentatively, D is TRBD2 (5 bases). This CDR3 comprises 14 residues. CDR1 DFQATT and CDR2 SNEGSKA come from the germline V gene (reference sequence). V shed 5 bases and J shed 0 bases, with 13 bases lying between them. The CDR3 here is CSAHSGRDQETQYF. CDR3 sequence (DNA): TGCAGTGCTCACAGCGGACGGGACCAAGAGACCCAGTACTTC.

The chain is built from TRBV5-1 and TRBJ2-5; either TRBD1 or TRBD2 may supply D (6 bases each). CDR3 length: 15 amino acids. Trimming took 3 bases from V and 3 from J, leaving 15 bases between them. The germline CDR1 and CDR2 sequences are SGHRS and YFSETQ. Written as DNA, the CDR3 is TGCGCCAGCAGCTGGGCCGGGGGCCAGAAAGAGACCCAGTACTTC. It codes for CASSWAGGQKETQYF.

This clonotype was counted many times. The chain combines TRBV7-8 with TRBJ2-1; D is perhaps TRBD2 (6 bases). The CDR3 consists of 16 residues. Trimming removed 5 bases from V and 0 bases from J, with 14 bases in between. CDR1 is SGHVS and CDR2 is FQNEAQ in the germline V gene. Written as DNA, the CDR3 is TGTGCCAGCAGCGCCGCGGCCGGGGGCTCCTACAATGAGCAGTTCTTC. This translates into CASSAAAGGSYNEQFF.

CDR3 coding DNA: TGTGCCATCAGTGACGGCAGGGACGCCGGGGAGCTGTTTTTT. The encoded protein is CAISDGRDAGELFF. The genes are TRBV10-3 and TRBJ2-2; D is tentatively TRBD1 or TRBD2 (5 bases each). Trimming removed 3 bases from V and 6 bases from J, with 11 bases in between. CDR3 length: 14 amino acids. From germline, CDR1 is ENHRY and CDR2 SYGVKD.

Turning to this clonotype: The junction departs from germline at one end; a sequencing error may be responsible. The chain uses TRBV15 and TRBJ2-5; no clear D gene. Per the germline V gene, CDR1 is LNHNV and CDR2 is YYDKDF (reference sequence). The length of the CDR3 is 13 residues. The DNA of the CDR3 is TGTGCCACCAGTAGAGATAGTTCGCGTGAGCAGTACTTC. Translation gives CATSRDSSREQYF.

This clonotype was seen more than once but under ten times. The genes are TRBV6-5 and TRBJ2-5, with D perhaps being TRBD1 or TRBD2 (5 bases each). Germline V gene lookup returns CDR1 MNHEY and CDR2 SVGAGI. The V gene lost 5 bases and the J gene lost 0 bases, with 16 bases spanning the gap. The CDR3 is 16 amino acids. The CDR3 DNA sequence: TGTGCCAGCAGTAAGGGTTCGGGGCCGTACCAAGAGACCCAGTACTTC. Encoded protein: CASSKGSGPYQETQYF.

This chain links TRBV12-3 or TRBV12-4 with TRBJ2-1; D unclear. The CDR3 sequence is 14 residues long. The V end lost 3 bases, the J end lost 0 bases, and 6 bases lay between the germline ends. The CDR3 DNA is TGTGCCAGCAGTTTGGGGATCTCCTACAATGAGCAGTTCTTC. This encodes CASSLGISYNEQFF.

V usage is TRBV6-1 and J usage is TRBJ1-2; D is uncertain. From germline, CDR1 is MNHNS and CDR2 SASEGT. The germline V and J ends were trimmed by 3 bases and 8 bases, with 10 bases remaining between them. The CDR3 loop spans 12 amino acids. CDR3 sequence reads: CASSDFTDGYTF. CDR3 sequence (DNA): TGTGCCAGCAGTGACTTTACGGACGGCTACACCTTC.